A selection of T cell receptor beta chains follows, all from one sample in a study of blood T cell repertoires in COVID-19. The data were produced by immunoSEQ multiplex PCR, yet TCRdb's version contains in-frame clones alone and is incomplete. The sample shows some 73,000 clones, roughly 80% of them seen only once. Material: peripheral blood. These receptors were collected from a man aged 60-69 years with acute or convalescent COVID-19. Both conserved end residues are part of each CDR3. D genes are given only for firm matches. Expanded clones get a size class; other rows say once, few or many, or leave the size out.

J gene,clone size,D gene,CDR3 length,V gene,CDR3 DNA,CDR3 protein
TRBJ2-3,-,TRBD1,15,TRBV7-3,TGTGCCAGCAGCTTACAGACAGGGGACTCAGATACGCAGTATTTT,CASSLQTGDSDTQYF
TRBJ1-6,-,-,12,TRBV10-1,TGCGCCAGCAGTGAGTCCGCAGGGCCCCTCCACTTT,CASSESAGPLHF
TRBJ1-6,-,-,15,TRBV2,TGTGCCAGCAGTCCCCGGTTGGGGGGGAATTCACCCCTCCACTTT,CASSPRLGGNSPLHF
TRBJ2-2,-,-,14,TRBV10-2,TGCGCCAGCAGTGAGACTACGAACACCGGGGAGCTGTTTTTT,CASSETTNTGELFF
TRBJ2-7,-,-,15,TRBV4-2,TGTGCCAGCAGCCACCAAGGCGGACAGAACGGCGAGCAGTACTTC,CASSHQGGQNGEQYF
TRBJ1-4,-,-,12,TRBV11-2,TGTGCCAGCAGCTTAGAACAGAGTAAACTGTTTTTT,CASSLEQSKLFF
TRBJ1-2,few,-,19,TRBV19,TGTGCCAGTTCGGGTAATCCACTTCTTCTCGGACTGAATATCTATGGCTACACCTTC,CASSGNPLLLGLNIYGYTF
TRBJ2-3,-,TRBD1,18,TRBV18,TGTGCCAGCTCACAGAATTCCGGGGACAGCGATTTCACAGATACGCAGTATTTT,CASSQNSGDSDFTDTQYF
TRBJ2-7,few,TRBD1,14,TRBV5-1,TGCGCCAGCAGCGGACGGGACAGAAACTACGAGCAGTACTTC,CASSGRDRNYEQYF
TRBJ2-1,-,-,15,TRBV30,TGTGCCTGGACCTATAGCGGCTCACAGCCCAATGAGCAGTTCTTC,CAWTYSGSQPNEQFF
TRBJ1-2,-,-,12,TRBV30,TGTGCCTGGAGTGTACATGGCTATGGCTACACCTTC,CAWSVHGYGYTF
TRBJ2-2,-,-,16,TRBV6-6,TGTGCCAGCAGTTACGAGGGTAGCGGGAACACCGGGGAGCTGTTTTTT,CASSYEGSGNTGELFF
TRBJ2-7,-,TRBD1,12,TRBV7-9,TGTGCCAGCAGCCGAGACAGGGACGAGCAGTACTTC,CASSRDRDEQYF
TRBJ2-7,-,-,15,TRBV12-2,TGTGCAAGTCATGGGTCGGGACAGGGGGCATTGGAGCAGTACTTC,CASHGSGQGALEQYF
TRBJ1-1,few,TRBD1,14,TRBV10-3,TGTGCCATCAGTGAGTCGGGACAGGGAACTGAAGCTTTCTTT,CAISESGQGTEAFF
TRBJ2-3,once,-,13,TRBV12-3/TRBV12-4,TGTGCCAGCGGGAACAGGGACACAGATACGCAGTATTTT,CASGNRDTDTQYF
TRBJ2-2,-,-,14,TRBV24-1,TGTGCCACCAGTGATAATGAGTACACCGGGGAGCTGTTTTTT,CATSDNEYTGELFF
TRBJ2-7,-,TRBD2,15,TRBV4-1,TGCGCCAGCAGCCAAGAGCTAGCGGTATCCTACGAGCAGTACTTC,CASSQELAVSYEQYF
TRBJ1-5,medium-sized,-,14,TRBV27,TGTGCCAGCAGTTTATCACGCAGGGAACAGCCCCAGCATTTT,CASSLSRREQPQHF
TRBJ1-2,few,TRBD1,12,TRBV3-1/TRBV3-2,TGTGCCAGCAGCTCAGGGGGTGCCGGCTACACCTTC,CASSSGGAGYTF
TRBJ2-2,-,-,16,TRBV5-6,TGTGCCAGCAGCTTTAAGCGGACCTCGAACACCGGGGAGCTGTTTTTT,CASSFKRTSNTGELFF
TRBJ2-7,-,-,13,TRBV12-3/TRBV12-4,TGTGCCAGCAGTTTAAGTAGGGGGTACGAGCAGTACTTC,CASSLSRGYEQYF
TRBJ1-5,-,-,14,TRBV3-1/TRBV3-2,TGTGCCAGCAGCCAAGGGGCCTTTGATCAGCCCCAGCATTTT,CASSQGAFDQPQHF
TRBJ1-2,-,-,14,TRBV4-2,TGTGCCAGCAGCCAAGAGCAGTCTAACTATGGCTACACCTTC,CASSQEQSNYGYTF
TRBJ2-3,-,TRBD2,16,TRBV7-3,TGTGCCAGCAGCCCGGGACTAGCGGGAACGGGAGATACGCAGTATTTT,CASSPGLAGTGDTQYF